The rows below give T cell receptor beta chains drawn from one sample of a study of TIL therapy for anti-PD-1-resistant metastatic lung cancer. Sequencing used immunoSEQ multiplex PCR; TCRdb keeps in-frame clones, though not all of them. Altogether approximately 97,000 clones are present, roughly 65% being singletons, with the ten largest covering 9.5% to 13%. This specimen was tumor tissue, taken at baseline. The receptors shown here come from a person between 25 and 80 years old with non-small cell lung cancer. CDR3s include the opening cysteine and the closing phenylalanine or tryptophan. Each record gives: clone size, D gene, V gene, J gene, CDR3 protein, CDR3 DNA. The D gene is left open where the match is weak. Clone size is stated in some rows and not others, as once, few, many or a class when expanded.

few	-	TRBV5-1	TRBJ2-3	CASTPLEGGLGTDTQYF	TGCGCCAGCACCCCCCTGGAGGGGGGCCTTGGCACAGATACGCAGTATTTT
-	-	TRBV3-1/TRBV3-2	TRBJ1-6	CASSQVVGNNSPLHF	TGTGCCAGCAGCCAAGTAGTTGGCAATAATTCACCCCTCCACTTT
-	TRBD1	TRBV6-5	TRBJ1-1	CASSPGTGNTEAFF	TGTGCCAGCAGCCCGGGGACAGGGAACACTGAAGCTTTCTTT
-	-	TRBV7-2	TRBJ2-1	CASSPGPPEGEQFF	TGTGCCAGCAGCCCGGGGCCTCCCGAGGGTGAGCAGTTCTTC
-	-	TRBV12-3/TRBV12-4	TRBJ2-7	CASSFLRNEQYF	TGTGCCAGCAGTTTTCTGCGGAACGAGCAGTACTTC
few	-	TRBV7-2	TRBJ2-2	CASSQTPGSNTGELFF	TGTGCCAGCAGCCAGACGCCGGGGTCCAACACCGGGGAGCTGTTTTTT
-	-	TRBV19	TRBJ1-1	CASTHTVQGWTEAFF	TGTGCCAGTACCCATACCGTACAGGGTTGGACTGAAGCTTTCTTT
-	TRBD1	TRBV6-6	TRBJ1-2	CASSYGQGRDYGYTF	TGTGCCAGCAGCTATGGACAGGGAAGAGACTATGGCTACACCTTC
few	TRBD1	TRBV28	TRBJ2-5	CASSTQTGEETQYF	TGTGCCAGCAGTACCCAAACAGGGGAAGAGACCCAGTACTTC
-	-	TRBV28	TRBJ2-7	CASGGSFEQYF	TGTGCCAGCGGTGGCAGTTTCGAGCAGTACTTC
-	TRBD2	TRBV27	TRBJ2-1	CASSPSGRGSSYNEQFF	TGTGCCAGCAGCCCTTCAGGGCGGGGGAGCTCCTACAATGAGCAGTTCTTC
-	-	TRBV27	TRBJ2-2	CASSLMWASTGELFF	TGTGCCAGCAGTTTAATGTGGGCCTCGACCGGGGAGCTGTTTTTT
few	TRBD2	TRBV18	TRBJ2-3	CASSGTSGDTQYF	TGTGCCAGCTCCGGGACTAGCGGAGATACGCAGTATTTT
-	TRBD1	TRBV15	TRBJ2-3	CATSREEGQGYADTQYF	TGTGCCACCAGCAGAGAAGAGGGACAGGGTTACGCAGATACGCAGTATTTT
many	TRBD1	TRBV11-3	TRBJ2-7	CASSFKGQESSSYEQYF	TGTGCCAGCAGCTTTAAAGGACAGGAATCATCCTCCTACGAGCAGTACTTC
-	-	TRBV28	TRBJ2-7	CATGYLYEQYF	TGTGCCACGGGGTACCTCTACGAGCAGTACTTC
-	-	TRBV6-2/TRBV6-3	TRBJ2-4	CASSYDRPAKNIQYF	TGTGCCAGCAGTTACGACAGACCAGCCAAAAACATTCAGTACTTC
-	-	TRBV5-8	TRBJ2-7	CASSFQAYEQYF	TGTGCCAGCAGCTTCCAGGCCTACGAGCAGTACTTC
few	TRBD1	TRBV12-3/TRBV12-4	TRBJ1-2	CASREGQSYGYTF	TGTGCCAGCAGGGAGGGACAGTCCTATGGCTACACCTTC
-	-	TRBV5-1	TRBJ2-5	CASSLVLGTAGETQYF	TGCGCCAGCAGCTTGGTTTTAGGGACGGCGGGCGAGACCCAGTACTTC
-	-	TRBV18	TRBJ2-7	CASSPQGDEQYF	TGTGCCAGCTCACCACAGGGAGACGAGCAGTACTTC
-	-	TRBV7-6	TRBJ2-2	CASSLALGRTGELFF	TGTGCCAGCAGCTTAGCGTTGGGGAGGACCGGGGAGCTGTTTTTT
-	-	TRBV10-2	TRBJ1-1	CASSFNGNTEAFF	TGCGCCAGCAGTTTTAATGGGAACACTGAAGCTTTCTTT
-	-	TRBV11-3	TRBJ2-5	CASSATRTSETQYF	TGTGCCAGCAGCGCGACTAGGACGTCTGAGACCCAGTACTTC
-	-	TRBV18	TRBJ2-2	CASSAGRTGELFF	TGTGCCAGCTCAGCCGGGCGAACCGGGGAGCTGTTTTTT
-	-	TRBV1	TRBJ2-1	CTSSRERSTSGSATYNEQFF	TGCACCAGCAGCCGAGAAAGGTCAACTAGCGGGAGTGCTACCTACAATGAGCAGTTCTTC
few	TRBD2	TRBV9	TRBJ2-7	CASSVSGRAVEQYF	TGTGCCAGCAGCGTTAGCGGGAGGGCCGTCGAGCAGTACTTC
-	TRBD1	TRBV18	TRBJ2-7	CASSPGTGYEQYF	TGTGCCAGCTCACCCGGGACAGGGTACGAGCAGTACTTC
once	-	TRBV27	TRBJ2-7	CASSLFSGGYEQYF	TGTGCCAGCAGTTTATTCAGTGGCGGCTACGAGCAGTACTTC
-	-	TRBV24-1	TRBJ2-6	CATSGGSTGANVLTF	TGTGCCACCAGTGGGGGGTCGACTGGGGCCAACGTCCTGACTTTC
-	TRBD2	TRBV6-5	TRBJ2-7	CATRAAGVYEQYF	TGTGCCACACGAGCGGCGGGAGTCTACGAGCAGTACTTC
few	TRBD1	TRBV7-8	TRBJ2-7	CASSPGQGYEQYF	TGTGCCAGCAGCCCGGGACAGGGTTACGAGCAGTACTTC
few	-	TRBV6-1	TRBJ2-2	CASSESGAGELFF	TGTGCCAGCAGTGAATCGGGGGCTGGGGAGCTGTTTTTT
-	-	TRBV11-2	TRBJ1-4	CASSLGIGATNEKLFF	TGTGCCAGCAGCTTAGGTATCGGGGCAACTAATGAAAAACTGTTTTTT
-	-	TRBV5-1	TRBJ2-1	CASSLVRGGSYNEQFF	TGCGCCAGCAGCTTGGTTCGGGGCGGCTCCTACAATGAGCAGTTCTTC
-	-	TRBV18	TRBJ1-3	CASSSDGGIPGNTIYF	TGTGCCAGCTCTTCGGACGGGGGCATCCCTGGAAACACCATATATTTT
once	TRBD1	TRBV3-1/TRBV3-2	TRBJ2-2	CASSDLGTANTGELFF	TGTGCCAGCAGCGACTTGGGGACAGCGAACACCGGGGAGCTGTTTTTT
-	-	TRBV9	TRBJ2-1	CASSAGDRRNEQFF	TGTGCCAGCAGCGCAGGCGATAGAAGAAATGAGCAGTTCTTC
few	TRBD1	TRBV11-2	TRBJ1-6	CASSLLDRGLNSPLHF	TGTGCCAGCAGCTTATTGGACAGGGGGCTTAATTCACCCCTCCACTTT
-	-	TRBV7-9	TRBJ2-2	CASSSPRLSGANTGELFF	TGTGCCAGCAGCTCCCCCCGCCTGAGCGGAGCTAACACCGGGGAGCTGTTTTTT
-	TRBD1	TRBV7-8	TRBJ2-7	CASSYVDRGAYEQYF	TGTGCCAGCAGCTATGTGGACAGGGGAGCCTACGAGCAGTACTTC
few	TRBD2	TRBV4-2	TRBJ2-2	CASSQVPGLDPGDTGELFF	TGTGCCAGCAGCCAAGTGCCGGGACTAGACCCAGGGGACACCGGGGAGCTGTTTTTT
-	-	TRBV29-1	TRBJ2-1	CSVERDLGDEQFF	TGCAGCGTTGAAAGGGACTTGGGGGATGAGCAGTTCTTC
-	-	TRBV6-5	TRBJ1-2	CASILTGTYGYTF	TGTGCCAGCATCCTAACAGGGACCTATGGCTACACCTTC